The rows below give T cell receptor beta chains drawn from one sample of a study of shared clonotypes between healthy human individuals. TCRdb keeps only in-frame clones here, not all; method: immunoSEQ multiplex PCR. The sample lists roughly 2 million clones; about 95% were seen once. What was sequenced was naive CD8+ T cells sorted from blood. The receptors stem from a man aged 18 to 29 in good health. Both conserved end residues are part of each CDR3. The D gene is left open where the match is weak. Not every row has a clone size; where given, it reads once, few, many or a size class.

TGTGCCAGCAGCTTAGGATTAGGCTTATCTTACGAGCAGTACTTC	CASSLGLGLSYEQYF	TRBV11-2	TRBJ2-7	-	-
TGTGCCAGCAGTTATTCAGCGGGAGAGTCCCAAGAGACCCAGTACTTC	CASSYSAGESQETQYF	TRBV27	TRBJ2-5	-	TRBD2
TGTGCCAGCAGCCTACTAGCGGGAGGTCCAAACTACAATGAGCAGTTCTTC	CASSLLAGGPNYNEQFF	TRBV5-4	TRBJ2-1	-	TRBD2
TGTGCCAGCAGTGATGGGCAAGCGGGAGGGACCAAAAACATTCAGTACTTC	CASSDGQAGGTKNIQYF	TRBV6-1	TRBJ2-4	-	TRBD2
TGTGCCAGCAGCTTGGTACGAAGCGGGAGGGCCCCAGAGACCCAGTACTTC	CASSLVRSGRAPETQYF	TRBV5-6	TRBJ2-5	-	TRBD2
TGTGCCAGCAGCTTAGTCACTAGCACAGATACGCAGTATTTT	CASSLVTSTDTQYF	TRBV7-2	TRBJ2-3	-	-
TGTGCCAGCAGCTTCGGGGAGGAGACCCAGTACTTC	CASSFGEETQYF	TRBV7-6	TRBJ2-5	-	-
TGTGCCGCCGGGACAGGTCGCTCTGAAGCTTTCTTT	CAAGTGRSEAFF	TRBV28	TRBJ1-1	-	TRBD1
TGTGCCATCAGTGAAAGCGGAGACGGCGAGACCCAGTACTTC	CAISESGDGETQYF	TRBV10-3	TRBJ2-5	-	-
TGTGCCAGCAGCTTAGGGGACAGGGCCTACGAGCAGTACTTC	CASSLGDRAYEQYF	TRBV13	TRBJ2-7	-	TRBD1
TGTGCCAGCAGGCAGGGACTAGCTGGTGAGACCCAGTACTTC	CASRQGLAGETQYF	TRBV27	TRBJ2-5	-	TRBD2
TGTGCCAGCAGTCTTACTCCTCCAAGGAACACTGAAGCTTTCTTT	CASSLTPPRNTEAFF	TRBV27	TRBJ1-1	-	-
TGTGCCAGCAGCTTAGAATCCTTTCTCTCCTACGAGCAGTACTTC	CASSLESFLSYEQYF	TRBV7-9	TRBJ2-7	-	-
TGTGCCAGCAGCCGGGGGGAGACCCAGTACTTC	CASSRGETQYF	TRBV11-2	TRBJ2-5	-	-
TGCGCCAGCAGCCAAGCCAGCGGGTACGAGCAGTTCTTC	CASSQASGYEQFF	TRBV4-3	TRBJ2-1	-	-
TGTGCCAGCAGCCACCGGGGAGGGATCTACGAGCAGTACTTC	CASSHRGGIYEQYF	TRBV27	TRBJ2-7	-	TRBD2
TGCAGCGTTGACGGAATCGTATACAATGAGCAGTTCTTC	CSVDGIVYNEQFF	TRBV29-1	TRBJ2-1	-	-
TGTGCCAGTAGCTTGGGGAGTGGAGAGACCCAGTACTTC	CASSLGSGETQYF	TRBV19	TRBJ2-5	-	-
TGTGCCAGCAGCTCCCACGGATACTACGAGCAGTACTTC	CASSSHGYYEQYF	TRBV11-2	TRBJ2-7	-	-
TGTGCCTGGAGCGCCCGGGAGGTTAGGGGATTGGCTGAAGCTTTCTTT	CAWSAREVRGLAEAFF	TRBV30	TRBJ1-1	-	-
TGTGCCAGCAGCTTGGGTGGCGGGGGGCCTAGCTCCTACAATGAGCAGTTCTTC	CASSLGGGGPSSYNEQFF	TRBV5-6	TRBJ2-1	-	TRBD2
TGTGCCAGCAGCGATATGACAGGTCTCCACGAGCAGTACTTC	CASSDMTGLHEQYF	TRBV5-4	TRBJ2-7	-	-
TGTGCCAGTAGTGCCCCAGGGGGCACCGGGGAGCTGTTTTTT	CASSAPGGTGELFF	TRBV19	TRBJ2-2	-	TRBD1
TGTGCCAGCTCTCCGGGACAGACGAGCTCCTACGAGCAGTACTTC	CASSPGQTSSYEQYF	TRBV18	TRBJ2-7	-	TRBD1
TGTGCCAGCAGCGTAGTGGAGGGAGCCTACGAGCAGTACTTC	CASSVVEGAYEQYF	TRBV9	TRBJ2-7	-	-
TGTGCCAGCAGCTACTCTCCGGGACTTAACTACAATGAGCAGTTCTTC	CASSYSPGLNYNEQFF	TRBV5-6	TRBJ2-1	-	-
TGTGCCAGCAGCGTTGGACAGGGTATATACGAGCAGTACTTC	CASSVGQGIYEQYF	TRBV11-2	TRBJ2-7	-	TRBD1
TGTGCCAGCAGTTACCCGGGACCCAACAATGAGCAGTTCTTC	CASSYPGPNNEQFF	TRBV6-5	TRBJ2-1	-	-
TGTGCCAGCCGGGGAGGGGAGCGCACCGGGGAGCTGTTTTTT	CASRGGERTGELFF	TRBV28	TRBJ2-2	-	TRBD2
TGTGCCAGCAGCAGGGACAGGACCTCTGGAAACACCATATATTTT	CASSRDRTSGNTIYF	TRBV6-5	TRBJ1-3	few	TRBD1
TGCGCCAGCAGCCAGGGACGGGAGCTCGATAGGGATACGCAGTATTTT	CASSQGRELDRDTQYF	TRBV4-3	TRBJ2-3	-	-
TGTGCCAGCAGCCACGCTTCCGGGGAGCTGTTTTTT	CASSHASGELFF	TRBV7-9	TRBJ2-2	-	-
TGTGCCAGCAGCCAAGATCTGGGACAGGCCCTCGTCTCCTACAATGAGCAGTTCTTC	CASSQDLGQALVSYNEQFF	TRBV4-2	TRBJ2-1	-	TRBD1
TGTGCCAGCAGCTTAGAACCCCGGGACAGTGAGTCTTGGATTAGCAATCAGCCCCAGCATTTT	CASSLEPRDSESWISNQPQHF	TRBV7-8	TRBJ1-5	-	TRBD1
TGTGCCAGTAGTATAGGTTTCGGAACAGATACGCAGTATTTT	CASSIGFGTDTQYF	TRBV19	TRBJ2-3	-	-
TGTGCCAGCAGTTTACGTGGGGAAAAACTGTTTTTT	CASSLRGEKLFF	TRBV27	TRBJ1-4	-	-
TGTGCCAGCCCGGGGGCACTGGGGTCCAACACTGAAGCTTTCTTT	CASPGALGSNTEAFF	TRBV28	TRBJ1-1	-	-
TGTGCCAGCAGTTTAGGCGTTGGGCAGGGCGCCAACTATGGCTACACCTTC	CASSLGVGQGANYGYTF	TRBV28	TRBJ1-2	once	-
TGTGCCAGCAGCCAAGGACAGGGGCCCCAGCATTTT	CASSQGQGPQHF	TRBV6-5	TRBJ1-5	-	TRBD1
TGTGCCAGCTCACCGCCCGGACCTCTGAGCTCCTACGAGCAGTACTTC	CASSPPGPLSSYEQYF	TRBV18	TRBJ2-7	-	-
TGTGCCAGCAGCTCGTACAGGGATACGCAGTATTTT	CASSSYRDTQYF	TRBV5-6	TRBJ2-3	-	-
TGCGCCACCCACGCGTGGGGGCAGAGAAATTCACCCCTCCACTTT	CATHAWGQRNSPLHF	TRBV5-1	TRBJ1-6	-	-
TGTGCCAGCAGTGACTTTGAACTTTATGGCTACACCTTC	CASSDFELYGYTF	TRBV2	TRBJ1-2	few	-
TGTGCCAGCAGCTCCCCCAGGGAGGGCATGAACACTGAAGCTTTCTTT	CASSSPREGMNTEAFF	TRBV13	TRBJ1-1	-	-
TGTGCCAGCAGCTTAGTGGCTGAAGGCACAGATACGCAGTATTTT	CASSLVAEGTDTQYF	TRBV7-2	TRBJ2-3	-	-
TGTGCCAGCAGCTTAGCGTCAGGGGTGTCTAGCGGGTTCACTGAGCAGTTCTTC	CASSLASGVSSGFTEQFF	TRBV7-9	TRBJ2-1	-	TRBD2
TGTGCCAGCAGCTCCGGGTTCGCAGGGACCTACAATGAGCAGTTCTTC	CASSSGFAGTYNEQFF	TRBV7-9	TRBJ2-1	-	-
TGCGCCAGCAGCCCCGCTGACGGGGGCGGCGCTGAAGCTTTCTTT	CASSPADGGGAEAFF	TRBV4-1	TRBJ1-1	-	-